These T cell receptor beta chains were read from a single sample in a study of shared clonotypes between healthy human individuals. The method was immunoSEQ multiplex PCR; TCRdb's version includes in-frame clones alone and lacks a portion of them. This sample carries roughly 590,000 clones, around 95% of them seen once, and the ten largest clones take 0.11%. The sequencing input was naive CD8+ T cells sorted from blood. The receptors here all came from a woman aged 25 to 45 in good health. CDR3s include the opening cysteine and the closing phenylalanine or tryptophan. The order of the fields is V gene, J gene, CDR3 protein.

v_call: TRBV27
j_call: TRBJ1-5
cdr3_aa: CASSLYPGGQPQHF

v_call: TRBV7-9
j_call: TRBJ2-7
cdr3_aa: CASGVSESYEQYF

v_call: TRBV6-5
j_call: TRBJ1-3
cdr3_aa: CASSYSFIGSGNTIYF

v_call: TRBV5-6
j_call: TRBJ2-7
cdr3_aa: CASSSGGAVEQYF

v_call: TRBV4-1
j_call: TRBJ2-7
cdr3_aa: CASSQGPGSRHEQYF

v_call: TRBV28
j_call: TRBJ1-1
cdr3_aa: CASNLGVRGTEAFF

v_call: TRBV13
j_call: TRBJ1-2
cdr3_aa: CASSPPGYGYTF

v_call: TRBV29-1
j_call: TRBJ2-5
cdr3_aa: CSVRPWDDNSEQYF

v_call: TRBV6-5
j_call: TRBJ1-1
cdr3_aa: CASSTGSTEAFF

v_call: TRBV27
j_call: TRBJ2-7
cdr3_aa: CASSLSRGDYSYEQYF

v_call: TRBV7-9
j_call: TRBJ2-1
cdr3_aa: CASSLSSQDNEQFF

v_call: TRBV27
j_call: TRBJ2-5
cdr3_aa: CASSPRTGAETQYF

v_call: TRBV9
j_call: TRBJ2-7
cdr3_aa: CASSVGASGRVEQYF

v_call: TRBV7-9
j_call: TRBJ1-5
cdr3_aa: CASSLGGTNQPQHF

v_call: TRBV16
j_call: TRBJ2-1
cdr3_aa: CASSQAGMTSYNEQFF

v_call: TRBV15
j_call: TRBJ2-1
cdr3_aa: CATSRGLATYNEQFF

v_call: TRBV19
j_call: TRBJ1-5
cdr3_aa: CASYGSPNQPQHF

v_call: TRBV7-9
j_call: TRBJ2-1
cdr3_aa: CASSATKGQRNNEQFF

v_call: TRBV10-2
j_call: TRBJ1-4
cdr3_aa: CASRATGGREKLFF

v_call: TRBV6-5
j_call: TRBJ2-5
cdr3_aa: CASSYGSEKETQYF

v_call: TRBV30
j_call: TRBJ1-2
cdr3_aa: CAWSEGDNYGYTF

v_call: TRBV7-8
j_call: TRBJ2-7
cdr3_aa: CASSLEASNSYEQYF

v_call: TRBV5-1
j_call: TRBJ2-7
cdr3_aa: CASSHGQGITYEQYF

v_call: TRBV19
j_call: TRBJ2-7
cdr3_aa: CASSMGLGNEQYF

v_call: TRBV5-1
j_call: TRBJ1-1
cdr3_aa: CASSLDGGRNTEAFF

v_call: TRBV2
j_call: TRBJ1-1
cdr3_aa: CASSVTGGNTEAFF

v_call: TRBV27
j_call: TRBJ2-2
cdr3_aa: CASSLSWRGELFF

v_call: TRBV6-6
j_call: TRBJ2-7
cdr3_aa: CASSYSSSYEQYF

v_call: TRBV19
j_call: TRBJ2-1
cdr3_aa: CASRTGGATGQFF

v_call: TRBV13
j_call: TRBJ2-7
cdr3_aa: CASSLGGRSLEQYF

v_call: TRBV7-3
j_call: TRBJ2-1
cdr3_aa: CASSHGTSGPNYAYNEQFF